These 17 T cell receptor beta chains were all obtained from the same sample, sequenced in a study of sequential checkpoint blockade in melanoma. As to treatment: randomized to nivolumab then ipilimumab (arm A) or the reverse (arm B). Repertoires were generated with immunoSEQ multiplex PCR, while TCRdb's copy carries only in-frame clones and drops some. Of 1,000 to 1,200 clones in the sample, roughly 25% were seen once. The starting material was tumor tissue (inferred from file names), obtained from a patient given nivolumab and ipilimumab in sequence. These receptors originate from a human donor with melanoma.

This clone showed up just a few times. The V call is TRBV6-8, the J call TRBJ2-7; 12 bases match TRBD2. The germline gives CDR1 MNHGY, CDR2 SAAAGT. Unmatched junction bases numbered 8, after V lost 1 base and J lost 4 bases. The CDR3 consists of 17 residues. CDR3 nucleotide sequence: TGTGCCAGCAGTTACTTCCCACTAGCGGGAGGACGGTACGAGCAGTACTTC. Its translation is CASSYFPLAGGRYEQYF.

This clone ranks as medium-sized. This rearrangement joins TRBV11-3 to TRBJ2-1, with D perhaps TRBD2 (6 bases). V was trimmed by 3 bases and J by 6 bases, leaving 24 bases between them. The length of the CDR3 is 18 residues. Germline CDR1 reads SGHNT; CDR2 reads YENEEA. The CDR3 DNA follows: TGTGCCAGCAGCTTGGCCTATAGCGGCAACACTAGGGTCAATGAGCAGTTCTTC. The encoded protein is CASSLAYSGNTRVNEQFF.

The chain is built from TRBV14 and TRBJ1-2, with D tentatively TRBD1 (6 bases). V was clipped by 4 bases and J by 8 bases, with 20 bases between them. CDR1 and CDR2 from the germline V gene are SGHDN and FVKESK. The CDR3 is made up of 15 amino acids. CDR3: CASSPKGAGAQGYTF. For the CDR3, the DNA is TGTGCCAGCAGCCCCAAAGGGGCGGGGGCGCAAGGCTACACCTTC.

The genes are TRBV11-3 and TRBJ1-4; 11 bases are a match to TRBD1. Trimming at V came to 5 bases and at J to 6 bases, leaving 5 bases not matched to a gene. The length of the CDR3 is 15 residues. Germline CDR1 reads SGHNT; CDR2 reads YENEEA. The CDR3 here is CASSTGTGGYEKLFF. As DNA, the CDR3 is TGTGCCAGCAGCACTGGGACAGGGGGGTATGAAAAACTGTTTTTT.

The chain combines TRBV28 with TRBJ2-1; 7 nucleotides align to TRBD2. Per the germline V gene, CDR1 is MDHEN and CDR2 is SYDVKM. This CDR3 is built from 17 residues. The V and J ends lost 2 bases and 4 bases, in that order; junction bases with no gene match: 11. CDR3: CASSLRTVGGKYNEQFF. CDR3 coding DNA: TGTGCCAGCAGTTTAAGGACCGTGGGAGGGAAATACAATGAGCAGTTCTTC.

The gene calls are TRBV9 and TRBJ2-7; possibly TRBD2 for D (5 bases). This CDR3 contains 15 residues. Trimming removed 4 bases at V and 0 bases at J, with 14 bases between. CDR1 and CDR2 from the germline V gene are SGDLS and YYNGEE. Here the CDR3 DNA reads TGTGCCAGCAGCCCTCGAGGACTTAGCTCCTACGAGCAGTACTTC. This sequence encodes CASSPRGLSSYEQYF.

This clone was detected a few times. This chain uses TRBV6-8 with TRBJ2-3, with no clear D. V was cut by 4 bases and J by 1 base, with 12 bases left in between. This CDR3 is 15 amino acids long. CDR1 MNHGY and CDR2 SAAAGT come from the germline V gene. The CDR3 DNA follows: TGTGCCAGCAGTTTAGACGGACGGCGCACAGATACGCAGTATTTT. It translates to CASSLDGRRTDTQYF.

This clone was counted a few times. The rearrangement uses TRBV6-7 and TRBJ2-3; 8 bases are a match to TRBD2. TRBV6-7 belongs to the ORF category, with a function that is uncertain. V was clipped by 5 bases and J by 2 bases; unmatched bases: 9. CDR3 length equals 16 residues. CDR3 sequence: CASSEAVAGITDTQYF. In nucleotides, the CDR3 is TGTGCCAGCAGTGAAGCGGTAGCGGGGATCACAGATACGCAGTATTTT.

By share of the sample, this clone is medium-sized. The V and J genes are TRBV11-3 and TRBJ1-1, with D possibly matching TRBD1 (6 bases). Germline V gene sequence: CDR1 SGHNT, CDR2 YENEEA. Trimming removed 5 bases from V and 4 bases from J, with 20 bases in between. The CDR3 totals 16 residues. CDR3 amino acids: CASSQQGTGFGTEAFF. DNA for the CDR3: TGTGCCAGCAGCCAACAGGGAACGGGGTTCGGCACTGAAGCTTTCTTT.

The CDR3 is CASSPGTANTGELFF. The CDR3 region has the DNA TGCGCCAGCAGTCCCGGGACAGCGAACACCGGGGAGCTGTTTTTT. This rearrangement joins TRBV10-2 to TRBJ2-2; 7 bases fit TRBD1. Per the germline V gene, CDR1 is WSHSY and CDR2 is SAAADI. V lost 5 bases and J lost 0; bases outside the gene matches: 3. The CDR3 loop spans 15 amino acids.

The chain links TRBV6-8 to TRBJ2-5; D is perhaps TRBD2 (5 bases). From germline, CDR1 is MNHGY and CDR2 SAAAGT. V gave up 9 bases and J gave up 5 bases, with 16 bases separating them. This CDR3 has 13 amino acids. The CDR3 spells CARGIALDETQYF. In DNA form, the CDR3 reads TGTGCCAGGGGAATAGCGCTAGACGAGACCCAGTACTTC.

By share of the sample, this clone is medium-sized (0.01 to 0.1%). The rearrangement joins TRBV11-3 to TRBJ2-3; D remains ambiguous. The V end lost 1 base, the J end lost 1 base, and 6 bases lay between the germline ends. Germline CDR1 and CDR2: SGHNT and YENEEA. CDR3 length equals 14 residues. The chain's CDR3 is CASSLVGRTDTQYF. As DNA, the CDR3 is TGTGCCAGCAGCTTAGTCGGACGCACAGATACGCAGTATTTT.

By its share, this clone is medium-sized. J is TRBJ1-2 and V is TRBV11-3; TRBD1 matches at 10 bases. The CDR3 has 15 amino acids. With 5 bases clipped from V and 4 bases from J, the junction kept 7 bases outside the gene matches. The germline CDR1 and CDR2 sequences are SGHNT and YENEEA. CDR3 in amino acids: CASSKRQGAGYGYTF. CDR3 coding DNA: TGTGCCAGCAGCAAGAGACAGGGGGCAGGCTATGGCTACACCTTC.

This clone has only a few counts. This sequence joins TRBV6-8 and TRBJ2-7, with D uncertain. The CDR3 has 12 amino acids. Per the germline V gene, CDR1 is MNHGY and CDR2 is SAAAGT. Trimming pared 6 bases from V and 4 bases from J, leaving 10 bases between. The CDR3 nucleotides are TGTGCCAGCAGCCAATATATATACGAGCAGTACTTC. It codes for CASSQYIYEQYF.

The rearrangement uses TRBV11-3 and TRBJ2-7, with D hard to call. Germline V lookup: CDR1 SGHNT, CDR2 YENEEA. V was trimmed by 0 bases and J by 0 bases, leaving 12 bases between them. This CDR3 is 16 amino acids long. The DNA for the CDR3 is TGTGCCAGCAGCTTAGATACGGCCCTGAGCTCCTACGAGCAGTACTTC. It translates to CASSLDTALSSYEQYF.

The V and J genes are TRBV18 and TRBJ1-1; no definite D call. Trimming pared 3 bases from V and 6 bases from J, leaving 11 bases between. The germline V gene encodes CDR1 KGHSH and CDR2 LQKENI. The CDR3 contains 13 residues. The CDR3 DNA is TGTGCCAGCTCACCCTTCCTAGACGCTGAAGCTTTCTTT. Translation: CASSPFLDAEAFF.

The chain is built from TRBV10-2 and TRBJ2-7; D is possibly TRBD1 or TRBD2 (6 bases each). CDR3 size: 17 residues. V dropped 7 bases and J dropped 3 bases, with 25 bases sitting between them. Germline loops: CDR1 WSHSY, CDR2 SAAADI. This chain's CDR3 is CASTPPGASDYYYEQYF. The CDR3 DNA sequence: TGCGCCAGCACTCCTCCGGGGGCCTCCGACTACTACTACGAGCAGTACTTC.